The 2 T cell receptor beta chains below all came from one sample that was sequenced in a study of T cells in women clearing cervical HPV infection. The table came from immunoSEQ multiplex PCR; TCRdb's copy has only in-frame clones and leaves some out. The data include 46,000 or so clones; the top ten clones carry 35%. What was sequenced was blood buffy coat. All receptors come from a woman aged 18-70 years with a cervical HPV16 infection that either progressed to CIN3+ or cleared (not recorded which).

Remarks on this clone: The read ends 3 residues early relative to the CDR3; the germline J gene fills the gap. The chain has TRBV20-1 and TRBJ2-5; TRBD2 agrees at 10 bases. Trimming removed 3 bases from V and 5 bases from J; junction bases left unmatched: 6. Germline CDR1 is DFQATT and CDR2 is SNEGSKA (reference sequence). CDR3 length: 14 residues. The chain's CDR3 is CSARPSGSSETQYF. Partial CDR3 DNA: TGCAGTGCTAGGCCTAGCGGGAGTTCGGAGACC.

Note on this clone: The read terminates 3 residues ahead of where the CDR3 ends, so the germline J gene completes it. V and J are TRBV4-1 and TRBJ2-7; D is unresolved. Germline loops: CDR1 MGHRA, CDR2 YSYEKL. With 1 base removed from V and 2 bases from J, the gap between germline ends came to 18 bases. The CDR3 contains 17 residues. CDR3 DNA, as far as it was read: TGCGCCAGCAGCCAAGGCGGCATCGCTCCCACCACCTACGAG. Residues: CASSQGGIAPTTYE. The CDR3 as a whole reads CASSQGGIAPTTYEQYF.